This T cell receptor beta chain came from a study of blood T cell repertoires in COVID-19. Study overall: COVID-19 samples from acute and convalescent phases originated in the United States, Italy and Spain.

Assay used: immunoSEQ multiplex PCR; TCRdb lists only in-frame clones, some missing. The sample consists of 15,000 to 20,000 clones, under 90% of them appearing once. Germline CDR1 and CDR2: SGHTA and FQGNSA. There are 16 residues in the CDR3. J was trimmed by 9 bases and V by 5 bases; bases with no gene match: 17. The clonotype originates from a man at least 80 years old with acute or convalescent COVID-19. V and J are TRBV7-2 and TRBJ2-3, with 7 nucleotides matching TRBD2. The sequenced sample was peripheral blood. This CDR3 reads CASSAQPPSGVGTQYF. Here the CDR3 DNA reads TGTGCCAGCAGCGCCCAGCCCCCTAGCGGCGTGGGGACGCAGTATTTT. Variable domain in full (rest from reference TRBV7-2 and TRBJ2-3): GAGVSQSPSNKVTEKGKDVELRCDPISGHTALYWYRQSLGQGLEFLIYFQGNSAPDKSGLPSDRFSAERTGGSVSTLTIQRTQQEDSAVYLCASSAQPPSGVGTQYFGPGTRLTVL.